This TCR beta chain was profiled in a study of cytomegalovirus exposure and HLA in healthy donors. This CDR3 is 13 amino acids long. Germline V CDR1 and CDR2: ENHRY, SYGVKD. Trimming took 4 bases from V and 2 from J, leaving 8 bases between them. Concerning this clone: Its antigen remains unidentified.

Use of 60 Vbeta and 13 Jbeta primers characterized the PCR. Data came from immunoSEQ multiplex PCR; TCRdb stores just in-frame clones and leaves some out. The repertoire holds 150,000 to 200,000 clones, with 70% to 90% as singletons. Overall study results and limits: Researchers counted around 180 TCR beta chains as cytomegalovirus-associated. Later analysis associated a missense DCLRE1C variant with TCR beta V- and J-gene trimming. Serostatus for CMV was the only available immune exposure information.

This TCR was recovered from a man between 18 and 29 years old in good health and CMV-seropositive. J is TRBJ2-5 and V is TRBV10-3, with a tentative D call TRBD1 (5 bases). Sequencing was done on a sample of PBMCs. CDR3 amino acids: CAISVYRQETQYF. The DNA for the CDR3 is TGTGCCATCAGTGTCTACAGGCAAGAGACCCAGTACTTC.